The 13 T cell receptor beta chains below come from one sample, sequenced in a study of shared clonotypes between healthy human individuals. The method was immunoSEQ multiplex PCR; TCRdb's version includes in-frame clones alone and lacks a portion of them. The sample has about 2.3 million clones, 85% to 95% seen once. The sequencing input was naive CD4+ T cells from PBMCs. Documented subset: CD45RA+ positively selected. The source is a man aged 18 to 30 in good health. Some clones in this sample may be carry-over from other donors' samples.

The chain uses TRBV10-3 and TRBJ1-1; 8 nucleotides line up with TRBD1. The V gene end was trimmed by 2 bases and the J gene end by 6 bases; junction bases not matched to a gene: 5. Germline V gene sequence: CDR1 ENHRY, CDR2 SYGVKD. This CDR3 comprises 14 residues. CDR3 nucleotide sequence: TGTGCCATCAGTGAGGCAGGGGGCGCGGCTGAAGCTTTCTTT. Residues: CAISEAGGAAEAFF.

CDR3 in DNA: TGTGCCAGCAGCGTTTCGCCTCAAGACCCGGGAAAACTGTTTTTT. This encodes CASSVSPQDPGKLFF. This chain links TRBV9 with TRBJ1-4, with D unclear. Looked up from germline, CDR1 is SGDLS and CDR2 is YYNGEE. V was pared by 2 bases and J by 10 bases, with 18 bases between. CDR3 length: 15 amino acids.

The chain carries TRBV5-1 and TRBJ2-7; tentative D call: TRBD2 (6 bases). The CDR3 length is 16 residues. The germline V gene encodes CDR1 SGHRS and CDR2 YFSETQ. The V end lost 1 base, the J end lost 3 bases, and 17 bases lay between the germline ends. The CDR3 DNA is TGCGCCAGCAGCTTGTCGGCTGTCAGAGCGGGCTACGAGCAGTACTTC. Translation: CASSLSAVRAGYEQYF. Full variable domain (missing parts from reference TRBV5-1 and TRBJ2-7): KAGVTQTPRYLIKTRGQQVTLSCSPISGHRSVSWYQQTPGQGLQFLFEYFSETQRNKGNFPGRFSGRQFSNSRSEMNVSTLELGDSALYLCASSLSAVRAGYEQYFGPGTRLTVT.

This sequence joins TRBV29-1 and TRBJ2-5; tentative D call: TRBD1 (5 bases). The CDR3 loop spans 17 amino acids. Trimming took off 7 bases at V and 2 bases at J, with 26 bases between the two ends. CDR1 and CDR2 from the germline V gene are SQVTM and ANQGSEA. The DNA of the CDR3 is TGCAGCGCTGCCCCAATGTTGACAGCGTCCGAACAAGAGACCCAGTACTTC. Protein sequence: CSAAPMLTASEQETQYF.

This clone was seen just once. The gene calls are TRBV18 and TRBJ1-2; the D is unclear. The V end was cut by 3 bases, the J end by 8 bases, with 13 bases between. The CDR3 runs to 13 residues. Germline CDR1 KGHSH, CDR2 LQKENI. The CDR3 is CASSPTSPGGYTF. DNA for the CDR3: TGTGCCAGCTCACCGACAAGTCCAGGAGGCTACACCTTC.

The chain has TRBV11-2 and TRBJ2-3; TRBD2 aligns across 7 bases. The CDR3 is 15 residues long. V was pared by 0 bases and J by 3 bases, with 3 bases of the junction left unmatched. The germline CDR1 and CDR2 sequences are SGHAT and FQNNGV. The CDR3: CASSLDREVTDTQYF. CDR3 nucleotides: TGTGCCAGCAGCTTAGACCGGGAGGTGACAGATACGCAGTATTTT.

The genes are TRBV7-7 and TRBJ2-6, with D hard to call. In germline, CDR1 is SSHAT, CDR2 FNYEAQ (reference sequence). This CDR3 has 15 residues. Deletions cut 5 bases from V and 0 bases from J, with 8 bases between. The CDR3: CASSPSYSGANVLTF. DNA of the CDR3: TGTGCCAGCAGCCCCTCTTACTCTGGGGCCAACGTCCTGACTTTC.

The CDR3 region is CASSLGVLGYGYTF. The DNA of the CDR3 is TGTGCCAGCAGTTTAGGGGTCCTGGGCTATGGCTACACCTTC. The rearrangement uses TRBV28 and TRBJ1-2; D remains unclear. From germline, CDR1 is MDHEN and CDR2 SYDVKM. CDR3 length equals 14 residues. The V and J ends lost 2 bases and 4 bases respectively, with 11 bases between them.

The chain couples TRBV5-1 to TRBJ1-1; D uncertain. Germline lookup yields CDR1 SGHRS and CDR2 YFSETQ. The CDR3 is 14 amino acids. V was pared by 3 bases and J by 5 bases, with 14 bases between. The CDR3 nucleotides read TGCGCCAGCAGCTCACTACCTGCGGGGACTGAAGCTTTCTTT. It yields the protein CASSSLPAGTEAFF.

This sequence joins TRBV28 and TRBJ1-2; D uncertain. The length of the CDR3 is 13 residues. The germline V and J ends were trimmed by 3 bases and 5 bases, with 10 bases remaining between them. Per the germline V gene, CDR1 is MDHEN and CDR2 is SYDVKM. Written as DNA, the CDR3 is TGTGCCAGCAGTTTTATCGAACAATATGGCTACACCTTC. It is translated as CASSFIEQYGYTF.

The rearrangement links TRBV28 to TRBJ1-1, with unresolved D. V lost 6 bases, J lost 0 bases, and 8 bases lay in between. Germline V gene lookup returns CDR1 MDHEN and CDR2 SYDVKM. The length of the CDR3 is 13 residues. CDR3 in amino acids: CASRSLLNTEAFF. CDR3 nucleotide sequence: TGTGCCAGCAGATCCCTTCTGAACACTGAAGCTTTCTTT.

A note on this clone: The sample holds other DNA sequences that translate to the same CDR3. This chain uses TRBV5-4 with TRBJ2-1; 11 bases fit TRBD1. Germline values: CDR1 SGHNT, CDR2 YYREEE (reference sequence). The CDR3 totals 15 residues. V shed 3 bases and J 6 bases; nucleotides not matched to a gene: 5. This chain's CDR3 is CASSSGTGGFNEQFF. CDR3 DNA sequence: TGTGCCAGCAGCTCCGGGACAGGGGGTTTCAATGAGCAGTTCTTC.

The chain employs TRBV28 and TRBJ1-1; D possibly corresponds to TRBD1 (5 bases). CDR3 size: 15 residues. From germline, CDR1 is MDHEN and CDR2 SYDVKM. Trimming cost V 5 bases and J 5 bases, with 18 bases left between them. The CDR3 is CASSVPSPGLTEAFF. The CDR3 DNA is TGTGCCAGCAGTGTACCAAGTCCAGGGTTAACTGAAGCTTTCTTT.